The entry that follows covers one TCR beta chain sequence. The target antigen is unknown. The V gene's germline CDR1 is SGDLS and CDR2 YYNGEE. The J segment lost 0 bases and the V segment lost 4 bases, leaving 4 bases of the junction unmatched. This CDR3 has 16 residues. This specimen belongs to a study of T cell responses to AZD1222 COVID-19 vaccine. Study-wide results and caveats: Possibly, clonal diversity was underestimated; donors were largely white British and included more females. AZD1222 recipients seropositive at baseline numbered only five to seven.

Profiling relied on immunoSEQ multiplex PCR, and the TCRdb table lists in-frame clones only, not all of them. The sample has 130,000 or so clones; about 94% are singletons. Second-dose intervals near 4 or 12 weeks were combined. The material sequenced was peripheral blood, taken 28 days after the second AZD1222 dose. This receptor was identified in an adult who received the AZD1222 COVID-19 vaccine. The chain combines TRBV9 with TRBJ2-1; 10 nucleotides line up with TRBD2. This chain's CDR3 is CASSRIAGGSYNEQFF. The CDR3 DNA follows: TGTGCCAGCAGCCGTATAGCGGGAGGCTCCTACAATGAGCAGTTCTTC.